This TCR beta chain derives from a study of blood T cell repertoires in COVID-19. The overall study: Samples representing acute and convalescent COVID-19 were sourced from the United States, Italy and Spain. T cells, B-cell-depleted T cells, or PBMCs provided the cDNA or gDNA that served as material.

The CDR3 length is 11 residues. The junction had 0 bases not matched to a gene; V was cut back by 8 bases and J by 4 bases. Germline assignment: CDR1 ENHRY and CDR2 SYGVKD. Under the authors' procedure: Counts of nucleated cells, estimated from reference gene primer amplification, were obtained. Some clones are missing from TCRdb's copy, which holds only in-frame ones; the method was immunoSEQ multiplex PCR. For V, J and clone size, that table is used; D and trimming come from the DNA. The sample contains 150,000 to 200,000 clones, about 82% of which appear only once. Sequencing was carried out using peripheral blood. The chain carries TRBV10-3 and TRBJ2-3, with 7 bases lining up with TRBD1. The receptor comes from a man between 65 and 85 years old with active or convalescent COVID-19. CDR3 loop: CAIGTADTQYF. CDR3 sequence (DNA): TGTGCCATCGGGACAGCAGATACGCAGTATTTT.